The 27 T cell receptor beta chains reported below all come from one sample, sequenced in a study of OX40 agonist ivuxolimab in advanced cancers. Data came from immunoSEQ multiplex PCR; TCRdb stores just in-frame clones and leaves some out. The table lists 35,000 to 45,000 clones, roughly 83% of them singletons, with under 25% in the top ten. Sequenced material: CD4+ or CD8+ T cells sorted from blood, taken in a trial of the OX40 agonist ivuxolimab. The receptor source for this set is an adult with an advanced solid tumor such as melanoma, head and neck, liver or kidney cancer.

This chain links TRBV11-1 with TRBJ2-3; 7 bases map to TRBD1. CDR1 SGHAT and CDR2 FQDESV come from the germline V gene (reference sequence). The length of the CDR3 is 15 residues. Losses at the gene ends were 2 bases for V and 4 bases for J; bases not matched to a gene: 6. In nucleotides, the CDR3 is TGTGCCAGCAGCTTATGGGACAGCCATCCAGATACGCAGTATTTT. Translated: CASSLWDSHPDTQYF.

This rearrangement joins TRBV25-1 to TRBJ2-7; 9 bases align to TRBD2. Germline CDR1 is MGHDK and CDR2 is SYGVNS. J lost 2 bases, V lost 5 bases, and 10 bases had no gene match. The CDR3 contains 16 residues. For the CDR3, the DNA is TGTGCCAGCAGTCGGAGTAGCGGGAGTAGCGCCTACGAGCAGTACTTC. Its protein product is CASSRSSGSSAYEQYF.

This chain joins TRBV4-2 and TRBJ2-7; TRBD2 agrees at 7 bases. The V gene end was trimmed by 5 bases and the J gene end by 6 bases; junction bases not matched to a gene: 10. The CDR3 length is 14 residues. CDR1 and CDR2 from the germline V gene are LGHNA and YNFKEQ. CDR3 region: CASSLAWGGGEQYF. For the CDR3, the DNA is TGTGCCAGCAGCTTGGCTTGGGGGGGAGGCGAGCAGTACTTC.

The chain recombines TRBV6-6 with TRBJ1-1, with TRBD1 matching over 7 bases. Germline loops: CDR1 MNHNY, CDR2 SVGAGI (reference sequence). There are 15 residues in the CDR3. The trim removed 5 bases at V and 0 bases at J, leaving 6 bases unmatched. CDR3 amino acids: CASSSSTGMNTEAFF. In nucleotides, the CDR3 is TGTGCCAGCAGTAGTTCGACAGGGATGAACACTGAAGCTTTCTTT.

The J gene is TRBJ1-1, the V gene TRBV15; D might be TRBD1 (6 bases). CDR3 length: 15 amino acids. Germline assignment: CDR1 LNHNV and CDR2 YYDKDF (reference sequence). Trimming shortened V by 2 bases and J by 5 bases, and 15 bases separated the two germline ends. As DNA, the CDR3 is TGTGCCACCAGCAGACCAGGGGATTTGAGGACTGAAGCTTTCTTT. The encoded protein is CATSRPGDLRTEAFF.

In the case of this clone: At one boundary the junction diverges from the germline segment, which might be a read error. V is TRBV15 and J is TRBJ2-1; D is perhaps TRBD1 or TRBD2 (6 bases each). CDR3 length: 15 amino acids. Per germline, CDR1 LNHNV and CDR2 YYDKDF (reference sequence). CDR3 nucleotides: TGTGCCACCAGCGGAGATAGGGGGGCGGCCAATGAGCAGTTCTTC. Amino acid sequence: CATSGDRGAANEQFF.

The chain joins TRBV5-4 to TRBJ2-1, with TRBD1 matching over 7 bases. Germline loops: CDR1 SGHNT, CDR2 YYREEE (reference sequence). Germline trimming cut 4 bases from V and 10 bases from J; bases unmatched to any gene: 5. The CDR3 loop spans 12 amino acids. Here the CDR3 DNA reads TGTGCCAGCAGCATTAACAGGGGCGAGCAGTTCTTC. This codes for CASSINRGEQFF.

This clone was counted between two and nine times. The chain uses TRBV9 and TRBJ1-1; 7 bases are a match to TRBD1. The V and J ends lost 0 bases and 10 bases, in that order; junction bases with no gene match: 3. CDR1 SGDLS and CDR2 YYNGEE come from the germline V gene. The CDR3 loop spans 12 amino acids. CDR3 bases: TGTGCCAGCAGCGTAGGAGGGGGCCGAGCTTTCTTT. As protein: CASSVGGGRAFF.

The V gene is TRBV11-3, the J gene TRBJ2-1; weak D call: TRBD2 (5 bases). This CDR3 has 16 amino acids. V was cut by 5 bases and J by 3 bases, with 17 bases left in between. Germline CDR1 and CDR2: SGHNT and YENEEA. The CDR3 sequence: CASSTLLGSLYNEQFF. The CDR3 nucleotides are TGTGCCAGCAGCACCTTACTAGGGTCCCTCTACAATGAGCAGTTCTTC.

The chain employs TRBV28 and TRBJ1-5; no clear D gene. Trimming took off 3 bases at V and 0 bases at J, with 24 bases between the two ends. Germline CDR1 is MDHEN and CDR2 is SYDVKM. The CDR3 loop spans 20 amino acids. CDR3 sequence (DNA): TGTGCCAGCAGTTTCGAGGGTGCAGGTTGGGCTGGGGATAGCAATCAGCCCCAGCATTTT. This codes for CASSFEGAGWAGDSNQPQHF.

The chain uses TRBV27 and TRBJ1-6; no definite D call. Germline V gene lookup returns CDR1 MNHEY and CDR2 SMNVEV (reference sequence). Trimming left V 3 bases short and J 7 bases short, with 4 bases between. CDR3 length: 12 amino acids. The CDR3 region is CASSFGNSPLHF. In DNA form, the CDR3 reads TGTGCCAGCAGTTTCGGGAATTCACCCCTCCACTTT.

The chain is built from TRBV18 and TRBJ1-5; TRBD1 aligns across 8 bases. CDR3 length: 14 residues. Germline assignment: CDR1 KGHSH and CDR2 LQKENI. Unmatched junction bases numbered 3, after V lost 3 bases and J lost 5 bases. CDR3 nucleotides: TGTGCCAGCTCACCCCGGACAGGGCATCAGCCCCAGCATTTT. Translating gives CASSPRTGHQPQHF.

The chain couples TRBV11-2 to TRBJ1-1, with D perhaps TRBD1 (5 bases). This CDR3 region has 13 residues. Germline CDR1 and CDR2: SGHAT and FQNNGV. V shed 1 base and J shed 5 bases, with 8 bases lying between them. This CDR3 reads CASSLAGWTEAFF. The CDR3 nucleotides read TGTGCCAGCAGCTTAGCAGGGTGGACTGAAGCTTTCTTT.

The chain employs TRBV7-6 and TRBJ2-3, with D uncertain. Germline CDR1 is SGHVS and CDR2 is FNYEAQ. CDR3 length: 15 amino acids. V shed 0 bases and J shed 0 bases, with 7 bases lying between them. The CDR3 loop reads CASSLAPTSTDTQYF. In DNA, the CDR3 is TGTGCCAGCAGCTTAGCTCCTACTAGCACAGATACGCAGTATTTT.

The gene calls are TRBV4-1 and TRBJ2-7; no definite D call. Germline CDR1 MGHRA, CDR2 YSYEKL. Trimming removed 0 bases from V and 2 bases from J, with 14 bases in between. The CDR3 sequence is 16 residues long. The CDR3 loop reads CASSQDTLAVAYEQYF. In nucleotides, the CDR3 is TGCGCCAGCAGCCAAGATACTTTGGCAGTGGCCTACGAGCAGTACTTC.

The chain has TRBV7-9 and TRBJ2-7; the match to TRBD2 covers 9 bases. J lost 3 bases, V lost 1 base, and 4 bases had no gene match. CDR1 and CDR2 from the germline V gene are SEHNR and FQNEAQ (reference sequence). This CDR3 has 15 amino acids. The CDR3 here is CASSLDVAGVYEQYF. CDR3 bases: TGTGCCAGCAGCTTAGATGTAGCGGGGGTCTACGAGCAGTACTTC.

This rearrangement joins TRBV19 to TRBJ1-1; TRBD1 is a possible D gene (5 bases). This CDR3 is 14 amino acids long. Germline assignment: CDR1 LNHDA and CDR2 SQIVND (reference sequence). Trimming left V 0 bases short and J 5 bases short, with 10 bases between. The CDR3 region has the DNA TGTGCCAGTAGTATAGAGGGGGTTTGGACTGAAGCTTTCTTT. Amino acids: CASSIEGVWTEAFF.

This chain joins TRBV9 and TRBJ2-7, with 10 nucleotides matching TRBD2. The CDR3 has 16 amino acids. The germline V gene encodes CDR1 SGDLS and CDR2 YYNGEE. The V gene end was trimmed by 0 bases and the J gene end by 5 bases; junction bases not matched to a gene: 8. CDR3 sequence (DNA): TGTGCCAGCAGCGTAGGGGTAGCGGGGGGTCTCCACGAGCAGTACTTC. This sequence encodes CASSVGVAGGLHEQYF.

Written as DNA, the CDR3 is TGCGCCAGCAGCCAAGGGACAGGAGCCACCTATGGCTACACCTTC. Translation: CASSQGTGATYGYTF. The rearrangement uses TRBV4-1 and TRBJ1-2; 7 positions match TRBD1. This CDR3 has 15 residues. Germline CDR1 is MGHRA and CDR2 is YSYEKL. V lost 1 base to trimming and J lost 4 bases; unmatched junction nucleotides: 6.

The gene calls are TRBV6-5 and TRBJ2-7; the D is unclear. Germline CDR1 MNHEY, CDR2 SVGAGI. CDR3 length equals 14 residues. Trimming took 2 bases from V and 0 from J, leaving 8 bases between them. CDR3 DNA sequence: TGTGCCAGCAGTTACGCTTCAGGCTCCTACGAGCAGTACTTC. Translation: CASSYASGSYEQYF.

The V and J genes are TRBV28 and TRBJ1-1, with D uncertain. The CDR3 consists of 13 residues. Germline assignment: CDR1 MDHEN and CDR2 SYDVKM. Trimming shortened V by 7 bases and J by 4 bases, and 13 bases separated the two germline ends. For the CDR3, the DNA is TGTGCCAGCACCGTAGCAGTTATCACTGAAGCTTTCTTT. This gives the protein CASTVAVITEAFF.

The chain uses TRBV7-9 and TRBJ1-6, with 7 bases fitting TRBD1. The V segment lost 6 bases and the J segment 4 bases; nucleotides outside the gene matches: 12. There are 17 residues in the CDR3. The germline V gene encodes CDR1 SEHNR and CDR2 FQNEAQ (reference sequence). CDR3 sequence (DNA): TGTGCCAGCAGACGCCACGCCGGGGGACAGTATAATTCACCCCTCCACTTT. This codes for CASRRHAGGQYNSPLHF.

This clone has only one observation. The rearrangement uses TRBV6-6 and TRBJ2-5, with D perhaps TRBD2 (5 bases). The V gene's germline CDR1 is MNHNY and CDR2 SVGAGI (reference sequence). The CDR3 loop spans 16 amino acids. Deletions cut 2 bases from V and 2 bases from J, with 15 bases between. The CDR3 sequence is CASSYDGGSGQETQYF. For the CDR3, the DNA is TGTGCCAGCAGTTACGACGGAGGCAGCGGACAAGAGACCCAGTACTTC.

This chain links TRBV7-9 with TRBJ1-2; perhaps TRBD1 as D (5 bases). V was trimmed by 5 bases and J by 3 bases, leaving 13 bases between them. The germline V gene encodes CDR1 SEHNR and CDR2 FQNEAQ (reference sequence). The CDR3 runs to 14 residues. Here the CDR3 DNA reads TGTGCCAGCAGCGGCACCCAGGGTGACTATGGCTACACCTTC. Its translation: CASSGTQGDYGYTF.

The chain is built from TRBV28 and TRBJ1-5; no firm D call. V was trimmed by 2 bases and J by 2 bases, leaving 10 bases between them. Germline values: CDR1 MDHEN, CDR2 SYDVKM. The CDR3 length is 15 residues. The CDR3 region has the DNA TGTGCCAGCAGTTTAAACCCGGGAGGCAATCAGCCCCAGCATTTT. Protein: CASSLNPGGNQPQHF.

The chain joins TRBV27 to TRBJ1-5; possible D gene TRBD1, 5 bases. Germline V gene lookup returns CDR1 MNHEY and CDR2 SMNVEV (reference sequence). This CDR3 has 13 amino acids. V lost 5 bases, J lost 5 bases, and 10 bases lay in between. CDR3 amino acids: CASSLGGYQPQHF. The CDR3 DNA is TGTGCCAGCAGTCTGGGGGGGTATCAGCCCCAGCATTTT.

The J gene is TRBJ2-7, the V gene TRBV4-2; 9 nucleotides line up with TRBD1. Germline V gene data show CDR1 as LGHNA and CDR2 as YNFKEQ. Unmatched junction bases numbered 8, after V lost 0 bases and J lost 5 bases. The CDR3 has 16 residues. CDR3 loop: CASSQDYGTGRNEQYF. The CDR3, as DNA: TGTGCCAGCAGCCAAGATTACGGGACAGGGAGGAACGAGCAGTACTTC.